This is a list of T cell receptor beta chains from one sample in a study of patients and donors after allogeneic stem cell transplantation. TCRdb used MiXCR to reprocess the RT-PCR reads, holding one entry per CDR3 protein. There are approximately 21,000 distinct CDR3 sequences in the sample; around 28% occur only once, and under 55% lies in the top ten. Material: blood, either unsorted or a sorted T cell fraction (not recorded which). The receptors originated from a human donor who was either an allogeneic HSCT recipient or a stem cell or donor lymphocyte infusion donor (not recorded which). It is not recorded whose cells these are; they may come from a transplant donor. Both conserved end residues are part of each CDR3. D genes are given only for firm matches. Not all rows give a size; the values are once, few, many and, for expanded clones, a class.

v_call: TRBV12-3/TRBV12-4
j_call: TRBJ1-5
d_call: .
clone_size: .
cdr3_length: 14
cdr3_nt: TGTGCCAGCAATGCCGGCCGCCCCCATCAGCCCCAGCATTTT
cdr3_aa: CASNAGRPHQPQHF

v_call: TRBV25-1
j_call: TRBJ1-5
d_call: .
clone_size: few
cdr3_length: 14
cdr3_nt: TGTGCCAGCATGGCACAGGGAAGCAATCAGCCCCAGCATTTT
cdr3_aa: CASMAQGSNQPQHF

v_call: TRBV20-1
j_call: TRBJ1-1
d_call: .
clone_size: few
cdr3_length: 12
cdr3_nt: TGCAGTCCGACCACCATGAACACTGAAGCTTTCTTT
cdr3_aa: CSPTTMNTEAFF

v_call: TRBV6-5
j_call: TRBJ1-2
d_call: .
clone_size: .
cdr3_length: 15
cdr3_nt: TGTGCCAGCAGTTACTCGTCGGAGACAGGCTATGGCTACACCTTC
cdr3_aa: CASSYSSETGYGYTF

v_call: TRBV20-1
j_call: TRBJ1-4
d_call: TRBD1
clone_size: few
cdr3_length: 14
cdr3_nt: TGCAGTGCTAGAGATGGGGGGGACAGAGAAAAACTGTTTTTT
cdr3_aa: CSARDGGDREKLFF

v_call: TRBV7-9
j_call: TRBJ2-2
d_call: .
clone_size: many
cdr3_length: 16
cdr3_nt: TGTGCCAGCAGCTTATACGGTTTAACGAACACCGGGGAGCTGTTTTTT
cdr3_aa: CASSLYGLTNTGELFF

v_call: TRBV6-1
j_call: TRBJ1-5
d_call: .
clone_size: medium-sized
cdr3_length: 15
cdr3_nt: TGTGCCAGCAGTGAAGCAGGAAGGAGCAATCAGCCCCAGCATTTT
cdr3_aa: CASSEAGRSNQPQHF

v_call: TRBV24-1
j_call: TRBJ1-1
d_call: .
clone_size: few
cdr3_length: 14
cdr3_nt: TGTGCCACCAGGAGGGCAGGCAGGGACACTGAAGCTTTCTTT
cdr3_aa: CATRRAGRDTEAFF

v_call: TRBV6-5
j_call: TRBJ1-5
d_call: TRBD1
clone_size: medium-sized
cdr3_length: 14
cdr3_nt: TGTGCCAGCAGTGCGGACAGGGGCGCTCAGCCCCAGCATTTT
cdr3_aa: CASSADRGAQPQHF

v_call: TRBV24-1
j_call: TRBJ1-4
d_call: TRBD1
clone_size: .
cdr3_length: 17
cdr3_nt: TGTGCCACCAGTGATTTTTCCGACAGGGAAGGACGGGAAAAACTGTTTTTT
cdr3_aa: CATSDFSDREGREKLFF

v_call: TRBV28
j_call: TRBJ2-1
d_call: TRBD1
clone_size: few
cdr3_length: 12
cdr3_nt: TGTGCCAGCAGTCAGACAGGGAATGAGCAGTTCTTC
cdr3_aa: CASSQTGNEQFF

v_call: TRBV5-6
j_call: TRBJ1-6
d_call: .
clone_size: .
cdr3_length: 16
cdr3_nt: TGTGCCAGCAGCTTGGAAGGGGCACAGGGCAGTTCACCCCTCCACTTT
cdr3_aa: CASSLEGAQGSSPLHF

v_call: TRBV29-1
j_call: TRBJ2-5
d_call: .
clone_size: few
cdr3_length: 12
cdr3_nt: TGCAGCGTTGGACGGGGCGAAGAGACCCAGTACTTC
cdr3_aa: CSVGRGEETQYF

v_call: TRBV6-5
j_call: TRBJ1-2
d_call: TRBD1
clone_size: .
cdr3_length: 15
cdr3_nt: TGTGCCAGCAGTGAAACAGGGGGCGCGGTCTATGGCTACACCTTC
cdr3_aa: CASSETGGAVYGYTF

v_call: TRBV25-1
j_call: TRBJ2-1
d_call: TRBD2
clone_size: few
cdr3_length: 14
cdr3_nt: TGTGCCAGCAGTACGCGGGGGGGGTACAATGAGCAGTTCTTC
cdr3_aa: CASSTRGGYNEQFF

v_call: TRBV28
j_call: TRBJ1-5
d_call: .
clone_size: .
cdr3_length: 15
cdr3_nt: TGTGCCAGCAGTTTCCCTCTGGGAAGTGATCAGCCCCAGCATTTT
cdr3_aa: CASSFPLGSDQPQHF

v_call: TRBV5-1
j_call: TRBJ1-1
d_call: .
clone_size: many
cdr3_length: 14
cdr3_nt: TGCGCCAGCAGCATCGGGGCTTTCGGCACTGAAGCTTTCTTT
cdr3_aa: CASSIGAFGTEAFF

v_call: TRBV7-2
j_call: TRBJ2-3
d_call: TRBD2
clone_size: few
cdr3_length: 14
cdr3_nt: TGTGCCAGCAGCCAGGGACTATTCCCAGATACGCAGTATTTT
cdr3_aa: CASSQGLFPDTQYF

v_call: TRBV11-3
j_call: TRBJ2-1
d_call: .
clone_size: few
cdr3_length: 14
cdr3_nt: TGTGCCAGCAGCTTAGAAGGTTCGTACAATGAGCAGTTCTTC
cdr3_aa: CASSLEGSYNEQFF

v_call: TRBV29-1
j_call: TRBJ1-2
d_call: .
clone_size: many
cdr3_length: 14
cdr3_nt: TGCAGCGTTGGTCCTGGGAGAATAGGCTATGGCTACACCTTC
cdr3_aa: CSVGPGRIGYGYTF

v_call: TRBV28
j_call: TRBJ1-1
d_call: .
clone_size: .
cdr3_length: 13
cdr3_nt: TGTGCCAGCACGCGGGGCTGGAACACTGAAGCTTTCTTT
cdr3_aa: CASTRGWNTEAFF

v_call: TRBV7-3
j_call: TRBJ2-2
d_call: TRBD1
clone_size: many
cdr3_length: 16
cdr3_nt: TGTGCCAGCAGCTCTTACAGGGGGCCTGACACCGGGGAGCTGTTTTTT
cdr3_aa: CASSSYRGPDTGELFF

v_call: TRBV11-1
j_call: TRBJ1-6
d_call: .
clone_size: .
cdr3_length: 15
cdr3_nt: TGTGCCAGCAGCTTAGAGGGAGGGTTGAATTCACCCCTCCACTTT
cdr3_aa: CASSLEGGLNSPLHF

v_call: TRBV3-1
j_call: TRBJ1-1
d_call: .
clone_size: .
cdr3_length: 13
cdr3_nt: TGTGCCAGCAGCTCAAGCGGTAGGGCTGAAGCTTTCTTT
cdr3_aa: CASSSSGRAEAFF

v_call: TRBV12-3/TRBV12-4
j_call: TRBJ1-2
d_call: .
clone_size: .
cdr3_length: 13
cdr3_nt: TGTGCCAGCAGTTTAAACTATAACTATGGCTACACCTTC
cdr3_aa: CASSLNYNYGYTF

v_call: TRBV27
j_call: TRBJ2-5
d_call: .
clone_size: .
cdr3_length: 15
cdr3_nt: TGTGCCAGCAGTTTAAGAGGGACGATTAAAGAGACCCAGTACTTC
cdr3_aa: CASSLRGTIKETQYF

v_call: TRBV6-5
j_call: TRBJ2-3
d_call: .
clone_size: .
cdr3_length: 12
cdr3_nt: TGTGCCAGCAGGGGACCCACAGATACGCAGTATTTT
cdr3_aa: CASRGPTDTQYF

v_call: TRBV25-1
j_call: TRBJ2-5
d_call: .
clone_size: .
cdr3_length: 11
cdr3_nt: TGTGCCAGCAGTCTAAATGTGGCCCAGTACTTC
cdr3_aa: CASSLNVAQYF

v_call: TRBV3-1
j_call: TRBJ1-3
d_call: .
clone_size: .
cdr3_length: 12
cdr3_nt: TGTGCCAGCAGCACCCAAGGAAACACCATATATTTT
cdr3_aa: CASSTQGNTIYF

v_call: TRBV5-1
j_call: TRBJ1-3
d_call: TRBD1
clone_size: .
cdr3_length: 17
cdr3_nt: TGCGCCAGCAGCGGGCAGGGGGCAACGAGCTCTGGAAACACCATATATTTT
cdr3_aa: CASSGQGATSSGNTIYF

v_call: TRBV4-3
j_call: TRBJ1-1
d_call: .
clone_size: .
cdr3_length: 13
cdr3_nt: TGCGCCAGCAGCCTCCACACCTTCGGGGAAGCTTTCTTT
cdr3_aa: CASSLHTFGEAFF

v_call: TRBV20-1
j_call: TRBJ1-5
d_call: .
clone_size: .
cdr3_length: 14
cdr3_nt: TGCAGTGCTAGCCCTCGTACCCTAAGGGGGCCCCAGCATTTT
cdr3_aa: CSASPRTLRGPQHF

v_call: TRBV10-3
j_call: TRBJ2-3
d_call: .
clone_size: .
cdr3_length: 11
cdr3_nt: TGTGCCATCAGTGAGACAGATACGCAGTATTTT
cdr3_aa: CAISETDTQYF

v_call: TRBV12-3/TRBV12-4
j_call: TRBJ1-5
d_call: TRBD1
clone_size: medium-sized
cdr3_length: 15
cdr3_nt: TGTGCCAGCAGTTCCGGACAGGGGGTTGGACAGCCCCAGCATTTT
cdr3_aa: CASSSGQGVGQPQHF

v_call: TRBV6-6
j_call: TRBJ1-2
d_call: TRBD1
clone_size: few
cdr3_length: 13
cdr3_nt: TGTGCCAGCAGTTACCAGACAGGGGATGGCTACACCTTC
cdr3_aa: CASSYQTGDGYTF